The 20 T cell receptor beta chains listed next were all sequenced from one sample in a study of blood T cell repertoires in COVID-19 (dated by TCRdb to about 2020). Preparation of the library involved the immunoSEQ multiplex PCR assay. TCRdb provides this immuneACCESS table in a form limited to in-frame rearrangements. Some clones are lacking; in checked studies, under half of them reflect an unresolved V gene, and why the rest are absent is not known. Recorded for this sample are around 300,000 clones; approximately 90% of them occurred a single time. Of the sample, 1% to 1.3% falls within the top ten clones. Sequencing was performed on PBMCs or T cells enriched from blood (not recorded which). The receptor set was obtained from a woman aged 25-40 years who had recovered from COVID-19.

The CDR3 DNA follows: TGTGCCAGCAGCTTAAGGGGCGGGACCTCCTACGAGCAGTACTTC. Its translation: CASSLRGGTSYEQYF. The rearrangement uses TRBV7-3 and TRBJ2-5; D possibly corresponds to TRBD2 (6 bases). The DNA matches TRBJ2-7 better at its end, which makes the J call doubtful. The germline V gene has CDR1 SGHTA and CDR2 FQGTGA. CDR3 length equals 15 residues.

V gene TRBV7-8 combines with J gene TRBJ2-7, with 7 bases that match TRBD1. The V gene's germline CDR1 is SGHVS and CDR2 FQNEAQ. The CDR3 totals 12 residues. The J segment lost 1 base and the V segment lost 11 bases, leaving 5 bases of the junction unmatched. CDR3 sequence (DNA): TGTGCCTCCGGGACAGATTCCTACGAGCAGTACTTC. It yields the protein CASGTDSYEQYF.

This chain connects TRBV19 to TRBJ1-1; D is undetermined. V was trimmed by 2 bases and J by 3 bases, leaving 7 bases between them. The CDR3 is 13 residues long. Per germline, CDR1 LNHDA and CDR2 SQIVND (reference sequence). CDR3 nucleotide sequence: TGTGCCAGTAGTATAAAGCGGTACACTGAAGCTTTCTTT. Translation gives CASSIKRYTEAFF.

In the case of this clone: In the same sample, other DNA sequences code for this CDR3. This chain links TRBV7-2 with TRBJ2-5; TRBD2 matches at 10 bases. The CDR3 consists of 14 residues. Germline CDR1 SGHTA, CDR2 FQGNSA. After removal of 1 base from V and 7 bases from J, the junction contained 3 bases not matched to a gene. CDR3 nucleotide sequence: TGTGCCAGCAGCTTAGAACCTAGCGGGGGGACCCAGTACTTC. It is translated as CASSLEPSGGTQYF.

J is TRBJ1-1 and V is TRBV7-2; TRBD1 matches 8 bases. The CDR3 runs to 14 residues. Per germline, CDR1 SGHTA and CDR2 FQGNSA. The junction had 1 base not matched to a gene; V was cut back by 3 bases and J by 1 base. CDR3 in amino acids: CASSFDRGNTEAFF. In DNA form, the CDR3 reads TGTGCCAGCAGCTTTGACAGGGGGAACACTGAAGCTTTCTTT.

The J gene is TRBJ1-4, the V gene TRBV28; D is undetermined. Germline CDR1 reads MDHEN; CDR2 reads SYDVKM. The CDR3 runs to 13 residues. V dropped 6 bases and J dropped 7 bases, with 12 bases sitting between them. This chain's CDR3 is CASSSIPSEKLFF. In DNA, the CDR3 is TGTGCCAGCAGCTCTATCCCGTCTGAAAAACTGTTTTTT.

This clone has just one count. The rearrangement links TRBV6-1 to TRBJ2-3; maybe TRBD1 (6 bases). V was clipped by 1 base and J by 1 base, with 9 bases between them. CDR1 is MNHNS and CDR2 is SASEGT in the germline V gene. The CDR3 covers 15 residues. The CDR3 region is CASSEGTAGTDTQYF. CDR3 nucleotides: TGTGCCAGCAGTGAAGGGACAGCGGGCACAGATACGCAGTATTTT.

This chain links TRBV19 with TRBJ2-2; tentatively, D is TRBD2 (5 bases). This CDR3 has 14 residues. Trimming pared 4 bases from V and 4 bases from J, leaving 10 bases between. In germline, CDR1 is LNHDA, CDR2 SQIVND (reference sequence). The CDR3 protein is CASSKGRGTGELFF. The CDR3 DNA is TGTGCCAGTAGTAAGGGTCGGGGCACCGGGGAGCTGTTTTTT.

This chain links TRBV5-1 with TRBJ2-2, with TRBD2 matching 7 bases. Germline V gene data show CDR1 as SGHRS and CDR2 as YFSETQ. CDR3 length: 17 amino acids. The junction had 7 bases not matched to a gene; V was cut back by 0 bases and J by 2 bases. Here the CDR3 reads CASSLALTSYNTGELFF. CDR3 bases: TGCGCCAGCAGCTTGGCCCTGACTAGCTATAACACCGGGGAGCTGTTTTTT.

CDR3 residues: CASSPRTGVLGEQYF. The DNA of the CDR3 is TGTGCCAGCTCACCCAGGACAGGGGTTTTAGGCGAGCAGTACTTC. The chain couples TRBV18 to TRBJ2-7, with 9 positions matching TRBD1. The V segment lost 3 bases and the J segment 6 bases; nucleotides outside the gene matches: 9. The CDR3 has 15 amino acids. CDR1 and CDR2 (germline): KGHSH, LQKENI.

The CDR3 loop is CASSLDLETGHDPYGYTF. The CDR3 DNA follows: TGTGCCAGCAGCTTAGATCTGGAGACAGGCCATGACCCCTATGGCTACACCTTC. J is TRBJ1-2 and V is TRBV11-2, with D possibly matching TRBD1 (6 bases). This CDR3 has 18 residues. Germline CDR1 and CDR2: SGHAT and FQNNGV. V lost 0 bases, J lost 4 bases, and 21 bases lay in between.

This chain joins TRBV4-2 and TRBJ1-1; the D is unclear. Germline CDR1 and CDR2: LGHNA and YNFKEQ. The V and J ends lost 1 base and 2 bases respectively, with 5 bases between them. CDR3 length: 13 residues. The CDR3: CASSQVLNTEAFF. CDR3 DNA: TGTGCCAGCAGCCAAGTCCTCAACACTGAAGCTTTCTTT.

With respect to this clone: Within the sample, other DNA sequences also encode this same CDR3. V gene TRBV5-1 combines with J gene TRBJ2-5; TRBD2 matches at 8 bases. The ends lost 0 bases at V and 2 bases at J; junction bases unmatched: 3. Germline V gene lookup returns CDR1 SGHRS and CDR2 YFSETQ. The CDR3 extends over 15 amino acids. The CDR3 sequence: CASSLGLAGQETQYF. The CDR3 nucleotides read TGCGCCAGCAGCTTGGGTTTAGCGGGACAAGAGACCCAGTACTTC. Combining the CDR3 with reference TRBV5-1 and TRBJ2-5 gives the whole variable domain KAGVTQTPRYLIKTRGQQVTLSCSPISGHRSVSWYQQTPGQGLQFLFEYFSETQRNKGNFPGRFSGRQFSNSRSEMNVSTLELGDSALYLCASSLGLAGQETQYFGPGTRLLVL.

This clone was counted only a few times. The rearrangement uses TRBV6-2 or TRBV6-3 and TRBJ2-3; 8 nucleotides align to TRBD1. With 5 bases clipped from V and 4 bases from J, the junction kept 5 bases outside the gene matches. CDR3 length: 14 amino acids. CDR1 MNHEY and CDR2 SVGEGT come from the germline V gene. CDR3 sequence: CASSTGQEADTQYF. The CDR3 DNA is TGTGCCAGCAGTACGGGACAGGAGGCAGATACGCAGTATTTT.

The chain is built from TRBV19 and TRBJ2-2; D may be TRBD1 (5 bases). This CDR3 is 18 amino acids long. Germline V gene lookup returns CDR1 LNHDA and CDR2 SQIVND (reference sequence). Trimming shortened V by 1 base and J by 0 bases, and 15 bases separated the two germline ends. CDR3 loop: CASSIVGQGRANTGELFF. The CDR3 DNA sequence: TGTGCCAGTAGTATAGTCGGGCAGGGAAGGGCGAACACCGGGGAGCTGTTTTTT.

This CDR3 reads CASSPTGSASEQFF. In nucleotides, the CDR3 is TGTGCCAGCAGCCCGACAGGGAGTGCGAGTGAGCAGTTCTTC. The J gene is TRBJ2-1, the V gene TRBV6-5, with 7 bases identical to TRBD1. The V gene end was trimmed by 6 bases and the J gene end by 9 bases; junction bases not matched to a gene: 11. The CDR3 covers 14 residues. Germline CDR1 and CDR2: MNHEY and SVGAGI.

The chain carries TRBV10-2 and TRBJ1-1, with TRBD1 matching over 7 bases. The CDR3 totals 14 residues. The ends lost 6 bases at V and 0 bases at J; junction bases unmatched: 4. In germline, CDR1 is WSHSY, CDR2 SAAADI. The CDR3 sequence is CASSWDSVNTEAFF. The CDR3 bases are TGCGCCAGCAGCTGGGACAGCGTGAACACTGAAGCTTTCTTT.

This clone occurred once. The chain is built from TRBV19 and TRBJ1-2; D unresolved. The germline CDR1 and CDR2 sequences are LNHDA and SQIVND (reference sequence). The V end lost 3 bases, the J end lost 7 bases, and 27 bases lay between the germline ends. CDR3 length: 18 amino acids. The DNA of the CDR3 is TGTGCCAGTAGTATGAGGGTGGTTTCTGGCCCCTATCGATCTGGCTACACCTTC. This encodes CASSMRVVSGPYRSGYTF.

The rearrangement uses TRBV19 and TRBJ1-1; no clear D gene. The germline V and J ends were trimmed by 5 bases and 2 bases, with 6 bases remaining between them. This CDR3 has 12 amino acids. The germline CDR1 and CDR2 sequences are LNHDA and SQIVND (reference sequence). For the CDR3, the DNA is TGTGCCAGTAGTCCCCGTAACACTGAAGCTTTCTTT. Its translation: CASSPRNTEAFF.

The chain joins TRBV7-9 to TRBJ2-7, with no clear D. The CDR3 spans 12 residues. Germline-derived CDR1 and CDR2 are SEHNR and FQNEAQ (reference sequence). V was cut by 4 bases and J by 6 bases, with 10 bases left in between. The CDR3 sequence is CASSSTLGEQYF. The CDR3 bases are TGTGCCAGCAGCTCCACTCTTGGCGAGCAGTACTTC. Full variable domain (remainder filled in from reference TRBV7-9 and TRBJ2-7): DTGVSQNPRHKITKRGQNVTFRCDPISEHNRLYWYRQTLGQGPEFLTYFQNEAQLEKSRLLSDRFSAERPKGSFSTLEIQRTEQGDSAMYLCASSSTLGEQYFGPGTRLTVT.